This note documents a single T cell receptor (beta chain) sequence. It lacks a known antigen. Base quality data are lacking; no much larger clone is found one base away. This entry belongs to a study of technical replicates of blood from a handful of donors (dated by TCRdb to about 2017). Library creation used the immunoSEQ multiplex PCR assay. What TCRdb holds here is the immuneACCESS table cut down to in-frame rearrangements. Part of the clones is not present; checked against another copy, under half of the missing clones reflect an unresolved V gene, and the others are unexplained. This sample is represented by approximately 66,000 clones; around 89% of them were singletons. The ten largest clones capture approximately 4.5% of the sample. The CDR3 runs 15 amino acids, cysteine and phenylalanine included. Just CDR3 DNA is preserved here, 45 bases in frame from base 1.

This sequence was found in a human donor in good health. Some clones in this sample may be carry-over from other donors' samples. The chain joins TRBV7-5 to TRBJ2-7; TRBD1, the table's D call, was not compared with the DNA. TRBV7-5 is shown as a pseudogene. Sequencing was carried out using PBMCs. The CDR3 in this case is CARSPNQGQNYEQYF. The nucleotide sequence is TGTGCCAGAAGCCCTAACCAGGGACAGAACTACGAGCAGTACTTC.